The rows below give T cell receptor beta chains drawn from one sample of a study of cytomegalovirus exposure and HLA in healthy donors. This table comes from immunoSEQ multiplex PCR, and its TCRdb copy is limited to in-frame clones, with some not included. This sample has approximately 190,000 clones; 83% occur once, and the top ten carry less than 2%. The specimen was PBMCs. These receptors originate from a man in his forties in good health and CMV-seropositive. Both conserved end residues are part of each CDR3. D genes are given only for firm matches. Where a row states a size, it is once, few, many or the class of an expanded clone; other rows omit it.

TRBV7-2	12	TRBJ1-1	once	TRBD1	CASSPWTGEAFF	TGTGCCAGCAGCCCATGGACAGGGGAAGCTTTCTTT
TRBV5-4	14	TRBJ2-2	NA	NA	CVANRDLNTGELFF	TGTGTCGCTAACCGGGACTTAAACACCGGGGAGCTGTTTTTT
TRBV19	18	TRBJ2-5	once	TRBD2	CASSRTADSGPFQETQYF	TGTGCCAGTAGCCGGACGGCGGATAGCGGGCCCTTCCAAGAGACCCAGTACTTC
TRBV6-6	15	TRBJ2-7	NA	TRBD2	CASSYQSGSVYEQYF	TGTGCCAGCAGCTACCAAAGCGGGAGTGTCTACGAGCAGTACTTC
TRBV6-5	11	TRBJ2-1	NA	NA	CASSQGGVEFF	TGTGCCAGCAGTCAGGGGGGCGTGGAGTTCTTC
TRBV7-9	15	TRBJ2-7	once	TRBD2	CASSSSGRSLYEQYF	TGTGCCAGCAGCAGTAGCGGGAGGAGCTTATACGAGCAGTACTTC
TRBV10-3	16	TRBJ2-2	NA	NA	CAISDLPWAYTGELFF	TGTGCCATCAGTGACCTACCCTGGGCGTACACCGGGGAGCTGTTTTTT
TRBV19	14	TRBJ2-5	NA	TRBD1	CASSPYRGQETQYF	TGTGCCAGTAGTCCTTACAGGGGGCAAGAGACCCAGTACTTC
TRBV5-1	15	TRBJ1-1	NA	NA	CASSLVLPSGTEAFF	TGCGCCAGCAGCTTGGTACTCCCGTCAGGCACTGAAGCTTTCTTT
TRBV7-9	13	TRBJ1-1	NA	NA	CASSLSGVGPGFF	TGTGCCAGCAGCTTATCGGGGGTTGGCCCAGGCTTCTTT
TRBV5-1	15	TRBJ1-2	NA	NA	CASSSGQSIIPGYTF	TGCGCCAGCAGCTCTGGACAGAGCATAATCCCGGGCTACACCTTC
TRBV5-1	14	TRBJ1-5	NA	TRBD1	CASSTGQGTQPQHF	TGCGCCAGCAGCACCGGACAGGGCACGCAGCCCCAGCATTTT
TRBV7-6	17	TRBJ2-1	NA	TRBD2	CASSRTEVLAGSPRQFF	TGTGCCAGCAGCCGAACGGAGGTACTAGCGGGAAGCCCCCGGCAGTTCTTC
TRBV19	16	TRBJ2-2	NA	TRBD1	CASSIRQGLGTGELFF	TGTGCCAGTAGTATCCGACAGGGCTTGGGCACCGGGGAGCTGTTTTTT
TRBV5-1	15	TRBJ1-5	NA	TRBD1	CASSLDGQGPGPQHF	TGCGCCAGCAGCTTGGACGGACAGGGGCCAGGGCCCCAGCATTTT
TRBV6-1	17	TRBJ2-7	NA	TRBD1	CASSASGWGTGGREQYF	TGTGCCAGCAGTGCAAGCGGTTGGGGGACAGGGGGCAGGGAGCAGTACTTC
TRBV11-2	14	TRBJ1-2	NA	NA	CASSLGTPGTSYTF	TGTGCCAGCAGCTTAGGTACCCCCGGGACTAGCTACACCTTC
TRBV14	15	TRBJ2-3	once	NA	CASSPTRGYTDTQYF	TGTGCCAGCAGCCCGACACGGGGGTACACAGATACGCAGTATTTT
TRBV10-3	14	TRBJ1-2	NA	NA	CAISLTDTGGGYTF	TGTGCCATCAGCCTGACAGACACAGGCGGTGGCTACACCTTC
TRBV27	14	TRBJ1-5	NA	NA	CASRLLGGNQPQHF	TGTGCCAGCAGGCTTCTAGGGGGCAATCAGCCCCAGCATTTT
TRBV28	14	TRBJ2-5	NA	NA	CASTRWGPQETQYF	TGTGCCAGCACACGTTGGGGGCCTCAAGAGACCCAGTACTTC
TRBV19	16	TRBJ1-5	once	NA	CASSIQGNLGNQPQHF	TGTGCCAGTAGTATACAGGGCAATTTGGGCAATCAGCCCCAGCATTTT
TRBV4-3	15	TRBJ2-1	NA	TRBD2	CASSPGLAGHNEQFF	TGCGCCAGCAGCCCCGGGCTAGCGGGGCACAATGAGCAGTTCTTC
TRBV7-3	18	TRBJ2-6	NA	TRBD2	CASSLTSGRLSGANVLTF	TGTGCCAGCAGCTTAACTAGCGGGAGGTTATCTGGGGCCAACGTCCTGACTTTC
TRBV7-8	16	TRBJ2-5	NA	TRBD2	CASRQLAGGVGETQYF	TGTGCCAGCAGGCAACTAGCGGGAGGAGTGGGGGAGACCCAGTACTTC
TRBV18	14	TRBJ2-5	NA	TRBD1	CASSPPTGGETQYF	TGTGCCAGCTCACCACCAACAGGGGGAGAGACCCAGTACTTC
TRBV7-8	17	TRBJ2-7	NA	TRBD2	CASSLGGGLAGKGKQYF	TGTGCCAGCAGCTTAGGGGGGGGACTAGCGGGAAAGGGGAAGCAGTACTTC
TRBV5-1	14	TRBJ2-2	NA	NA	CASQLSWETGELFF	TGCGCCAGCCAACTCTCGTGGGAGACCGGGGAGCTGTTTTTT
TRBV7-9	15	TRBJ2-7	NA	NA	CASSSSGASSYEQYF	TGTGCCAGCAGCTCCAGCGGAGCAAGCTCCTACGAGCAGTACTTC
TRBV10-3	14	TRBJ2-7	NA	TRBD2	CASRTSGTNCEQYF	TGTGCCAGTCGGACTAGCGGGACCAACTGCGAGCAGTACTTC
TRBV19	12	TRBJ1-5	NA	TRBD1	CASSITGGPQHF	TGTGCCAGTAGTATAACAGGGGGCCCCCAGCATTTT
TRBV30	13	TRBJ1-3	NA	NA	CAWSVNSGNTIYF	TGTGCCTGGAGTGTTAACTCTGGAAACACCATATATTTT
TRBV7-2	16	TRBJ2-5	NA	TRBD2	CASNPGGDGGRETQYF	TGTGCCAGCAACCCAGGTGGTGATGGCGGGAGAGAGACCCAGTACTTC
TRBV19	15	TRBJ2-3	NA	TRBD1	CASTLDWDRSDTQYF	TGTGCCAGTACCCTTGATTGGGACAGATCAGATACGCAGTATTTT
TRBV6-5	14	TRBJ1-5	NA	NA	CASQGEGRNQPQHF	TGTGCCTCCCAAGGGGAGGGTCGCAATCAGCCCCAGCATTTT
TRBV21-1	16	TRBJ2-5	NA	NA	CASSNPTSGSGETQYF	TGTGCCAGCAGCAATCCGACTAGCGGGAGTGGGGAGACCCAGTACTTC
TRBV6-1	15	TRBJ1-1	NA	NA	CASSTTGLAATEAFF	TGTGCCAGCAGTACCACAGGGTTGGCTGCCACTGAAGCTTTCTTT
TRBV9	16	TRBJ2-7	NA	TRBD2	CASSVAGTSGAYEQYF	TGTGCCAGCAGCGTAGCTGGGACTAGCGGGGCCTACGAGCAGTACTTC
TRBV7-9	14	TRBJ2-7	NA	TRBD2	CASSGGLAALEQYF	TGTGCCAGCAGCGGGGGACTAGCGGCACTCGAGCAGTACTTC
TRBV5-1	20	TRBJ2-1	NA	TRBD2	CASSLTYSSGRAPGDNEQFF	TGCGCCAGCAGCTTGACCTACAGTAGCGGGAGGGCCCCCGGGGACAATGAGCAGTTCTTC
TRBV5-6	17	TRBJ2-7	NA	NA	CASSLGEVRRVTYEQYF	TGTGCCAGCAGCTTGGGGGAGGTCCGACGGGTTACCTACGAGCAGTACTTC